This section outlines one TCR beta chain sequence together with its context. Looked up from germline, CDR1 is SGHTA and CDR2 is FQGNSA. The CDR3 sequence is 15 residues long. Germline trimming cut 5 bases from V and 2 bases from J; bases unmatched to any gene: 6. This specimen comes from a study of control samples from healthy donors and cancer patients. Some clones are missing from TCRdb's copy, which holds only in-frame ones; the method was immunoSEQ multiplex PCR. The sample includes tens of thousands of clones, roughly nine tenths seen only once; the top ten take 9.5%. This chain joins TRBV7-2 and TRBJ1-3, with 7 bases lining up with TRBD1. The TCR comes from a woman aged 45-60 years with colorectal cancer. Sequencing used PBMCs. CDR3 protein: CASSPRTGAGNTIYF. CDR3 DNA: TGTGCCAGCAGCCCCCGGACAGGCGCTGGAAACACCATATATTTT.